This T cell receptor (beta chain) was identified during a study of beta chain features in type 1 diabetes. Germline loops: CDR1 SQVTM, CDR2 ANQGSEA. The CDR3 sequence is 12 residues long. V was pared by 5 bases and J by 4 bases, with 11 bases between. To note about this clone: The target antigen is unknown.

Study findings and constraints: VDJ junctions from patients with type 1 diabetes contained fewer insertions and more deletions. In every one of the four CD4+ subsets, TCRB CDR3s were moderately but significantly shorter in Type 1 diabetes patients. Relative to healthy donors, patients appeared to have naive, central memory and Treg TCRB repertoires that were more similar.

Investigators reverse transcribed all isolated RNA, so they sequenced expressed TCRB transcripts. The protocol was immunoSEQ multiplex PCR, while the TCRdb copy is restricted to in-frame clones and leaves out a portion. The table records 400,000 to 600,000 clones, roughly 30% of them present only once. V gene TRBV29-1 combines with J gene TRBJ1-2; D may be TRBD1 (5 bases). Sequences were obtained from naive CD4+ T cells from blood. The TCR comes from a man between 18 and 35 years old in good health. In DNA form, the CDR3 reads TGCAGCGTTCGGGGGGAATTCTATGGCTACACCTTC. It codes for CSVRGEFYGYTF.